This passage covers 5 T cell receptor beta chains from one sample sequenced in a study of identical twins. TCRdb redid the calling of the 5' RACE reads with MiXCR, one entry per CDR3 protein. The repertoire holds roughly 240,000 distinct CDR3 sequences, 5.5% to 7% seen once, with roughly 3.4% in the top ten. These data were also reused for a study on yellow fever vaccine responses in identical twins.

The sequencing sample was made of memory (CD45RO+) T cells sorted from blood. The source is a woman between 18 and 29 years old in good health.

The sample holds many counts of this clonotype. The gene calls are TRBV6-5 and TRBJ2-7; a possible D gene is TRBD1 (6 bases). V lost 0 bases and J lost 3, with 12 bases in between. Per germline, CDR1 MNHEY and CDR2 SVGAGI. CDR3 length equals 15 residues. CDR3 residues: CASSYSWTAFYEQYF. The CDR3 region has the DNA TGTGCCAGCAGTTACTCGTGGACAGCCTTCTACGAGCAGTACTTC.

This clonotype was observed a handful of times. The gene calls are TRBV6-1 and TRBJ2-3, with 8 nucleotides matching TRBD1. After removal of 8 bases from V and 0 bases from J, the junction contained 4 bases not matched to a gene. Germline loops: CDR1 MNHNS, CDR2 SASEGT. The CDR3 has 14 residues. In DNA form, the CDR3 reads TGTGCCAGCCGCCGGGACAGGAGCACAGATACGCAGTATTTT. Amino acids: CASRRDRSTDTQYF.

This clonotype has a count of ten or more. The V call is TRBV20-1, the J call TRBJ1-6; possibly TRBD1 for D (6 bases). Trimming removed 5 bases from V and 7 bases from J, with 15 bases in between. Germline CDR1 reads DFQATT; CDR2 reads SNEGSKA (reference sequence). This CDR3 is built from 14 residues. The CDR3 DNA is TGCAGTGCTCCCCAAGGGGGAGGCAATTCACCCCTCCACTTT. Its translation: CSAPQGGGNSPLHF.

In this sample, this clonotype turned up many times. The V call is TRBV12-3 or TRBV12-4, the J call TRBJ2-7; 7 bases are shared with TRBD1. The CDR3 extends over 14 amino acids. V was pared by 5 bases and J by 2 bases, with 6 bases of the junction left unmatched. CDR3 residues: CASSPRQGAYEQYF. In DNA, the CDR3 is TGTGCCAGCAGTCCCCGGCAGGGGGCCTACGAGCAGTACTTC.

This clonotype was seen many times. In DNA form, the CDR3 reads TGCAGCGTGGGATTAGGGGAGACGGGCAATCAGCCCCAGCATTTT. Translation gives CSVGLGETGNQPQHF. This chain links TRBV29-1 with TRBJ1-5; tentatively, D is TRBD1 (5 bases). Germline CDR1 SQVTM, CDR2 ANQGSEA. CDR3 length equals 15 residues. The V and J ends lost 6 bases and 2 bases respectively, with 17 bases between them.